This TCR beta chain was documented in a study of cytomegalovirus exposure and HLA in healthy donors. With respect to this clone: What it binds is not known.

Whole-study findings and limits: Within an earlier analysis, most TCR beta V segments proved productive either about 87% or about 30% of the time.

Both 60 Vbeta primers and 13 Jbeta primers went into the PCR. Data came from immunoSEQ multiplex PCR; TCRdb stores just in-frame clones and leaves some out. The sample consists of 90,000 or so clones, approximately 71% of them appearing once. The source is a woman between 18 and 29 years old in good health and CMV-seropositive. The sample consisted of PBMCs.

The CDR3 sequence: CASSLSGQGATYGYTF. CDR3 in DNA: TGTGCCAGCAGTTTATCAGGACAGGGGGCGACCTATGGCTACACCTTC. The chain joins TRBV28 to TRBJ1-2; the match to TRBD1 covers 11 bases. Trimming took 1 base from V and 4 from J; bases not matched to a gene: 5. Germline-derived CDR1 and CDR2 are MDHEN and SYDVKM. The CDR3 has 16 amino acids.